Listed here are 31 T cell receptor beta chains from one sample, sequenced in a study of OX40 agonist ivuxolimab in advanced cancers. Sequencing was performed with immunoSEQ multiplex PCR; in TCRdb, only in-frame clones are kept and a portion is missing. The table includes 40,000 to 45,000 clones, about 90% detected once. This sample comprised CD4+ or CD8+ T cells sorted from blood, obtained in a trial of the OX40 agonist ivuxolimab. Source of these receptors: an adult with an advanced solid tumor such as melanoma, head and neck, liver or kidney cancer.

This rearrangement joins TRBV11-1 to TRBJ2-7; TRBD1 matches 7 bases. The CDR3 covers 11 residues. The V segment lost 6 bases and the J segment 6 bases; nucleotides outside the gene matches: 2. In germline, CDR1 is SGHAT, CDR2 FQDESV (reference sequence). This CDR3 is CASRGTVEQYF. The DNA of the CDR3 is TGTGCCAGCAGGGGGACAGTCGAGCAGTACTTC.

The chain is built from TRBV28 and TRBJ1-2; possibly TRBD1 for D (6 bases). Trimming stripped 7 bases from V and 6 bases from J, with 9 bases between. This CDR3 has 11 amino acids. The germline CDR1 and CDR2 sequences are MDHEN and SYDVKM. The CDR3 DNA sequence: TGTGCCAGCAACCGGGGGCATGGCTACACCTTC. Protein product: CASNRGHGYTF.

The chain recombines TRBV11-3 with TRBJ2-7; D is possibly TRBD1 (5 bases). Trimming cost V 5 bases and J 1 base, with 9 bases left between them. CDR3 length: 13 amino acids. The germline gives CDR1 SGHNT, CDR2 YENEEA. The CDR3 DNA sequence: TGTGCCAGCAGCCTACAGGTATCCTACGAGCAGTACTTC. Its protein is CASSLQVSYEQYF. Combining the CDR3 with reference TRBV11-3 and TRBJ2-7 gives the whole variable domain EAGVVQSPRYKIIEKKQPVAFWCNPISGHNTLYWYLQNLGQGPELLIRYENEEAVDDSQLPKDRFSAERLKGVDSTLKIQPAELGDSAVYLCASSLQVSYEQYFGPGTRLTVT.

The chain uses TRBV4-2 and TRBJ2-5, with D perhaps assigned TRBD1 or TRBD2 (6 bases each). The CDR3 consists of 15 residues. Trimming removed 5 bases at V and 2 bases at J, with 15 bases between. Germline values: CDR1 LGHNA, CDR2 YNFKEQ. In DNA, the CDR3 is TGTGCCAGCAGCTCAGGGGCGGGACGTCAAGAGACCCAGTACTTC. Protein sequence: CASSSGAGRQETQYF.

V gene TRBV14 combines with J gene TRBJ2-5, with TRBD1 matching 8 bases. The V segment lost 0 bases and the J segment 11 bases; nucleotides outside the gene matches: 8. The CDR3 has 14 amino acids. The germline CDR1 and CDR2 sequences are SGHDN and FVKESK. The CDR3 is CASSQDGTGRVQYF. The CDR3 DNA is TGTGCCAGCAGCCAAGACGGGACAGGCCGGGTACAGTACTTC.

The chain links TRBV28 to TRBJ1-1, with D possibly being TRBD1 (6 bases). CDR1 and CDR2 (germline): MDHEN, SYDVKM. CDR3 length equals 12 residues. V was clipped by 8 bases and J by 5 bases, with 12 bases between them. CDR3 nucleotide sequence: TGTGCCAGCGCTACAGGGCGTACTGAAGCTTTCTTT. Its translation: CASATGRTEAFF.

V usage is TRBV5-1 and J usage is TRBJ1-4, with 10 bases that match TRBD1. CDR1 and CDR2 from the germline V gene are SGHRS and YFSETQ. There are 14 residues in the CDR3. The ends lost 3 bases at V and 8 bases at J; junction bases unmatched: 4. DNA of the CDR3: TGCGCCAGCAGCTCAGGACAGGGGGAAGAAAAACTGTTTTTT. This codes for CASSSGQGEEKLFF.

V usage is TRBV9 and J usage is TRBJ2-1, with D possibly matching TRBD1 (6 bases). The CDR3 is 15 residues long. Trimming stripped 1 base from V and 5 bases from J, with 13 bases between. The V gene's germline CDR1 is SGDLS and CDR2 YYNGEE. The CDR3 DNA sequence: TGTGCCAGCAGCGTATCAGGGGTACGGGACAATGAGCAGTTCTTC. The encoded protein is CASSVSGVRDNEQFF. Looking up the rest from reference TRBV9 and TRBJ2-1 gives the full variable domain: DSGVTQTPKHLITATGQRVTLRCSPRSGDLSVYWYQQSLDQGLQFLIQYYNGEERAKGNILERFSAQQFPDLHSELNLSSLELGDSALYFCASSVSGVRDNEQFFGPGTRLTVL.

The rearrangement links TRBV7-8 to TRBJ1-1, with D possibly matching TRBD1 (5 bases). CDR1 SGHVS and CDR2 FQNEAQ come from the germline V gene. Trimming took 2 bases from V and 4 from J, leaving 11 bases between them. This CDR3 contains 14 residues. The CDR3: CASSLSAGGTEAFF. The CDR3 region has the DNA TGTGCCAGCAGCTTAAGTGCGGGGGGCACTGAAGCTTTCTTT.

This clone appeared once. V is TRBV5-1 and J is TRBJ2-2, with D hard to call. Per germline, CDR1 SGHRS and CDR2 YFSETQ. V lost 4 bases, J lost 0 bases, and 10 bases lay in between. The CDR3 spans 15 residues. The CDR3 bases are TGCGCCAGCAGCCCCGGGCTAGCGAACACCGGGGAGCTGTTTTTT. Protein sequence: CASSPGLANTGELFF.

The rearrangement uses TRBV18 and TRBJ2-2; the match to TRBD1 covers 9 bases. There are 17 residues in the CDR3. V lost 1 base to trimming and J lost 0 bases; unmatched junction nucleotides: 3. CDR1 KGHSH and CDR2 LQKENI come from the germline V gene. The CDR3 DNA follows: TGTGCCAGCTCACCACGACAGGGGGTGTCGAACACCGGGGAGCTGTTTTTT. Protein: CASSPRQGVSNTGELFF.

V is TRBV27 and J is TRBJ2-1, with TRBD2 matching 11 bases. Germline V gene data show CDR1 as MNHEY and CDR2 as SMNVEV (reference sequence). J gave up 7 bases and V 2 bases, and 10 bases lay outside the gene matches. There are 17 residues in the CDR3. CDR3 protein: CASSLKGLAGGGNEQFF. The DNA of the CDR3 is TGTGCCAGCAGTTTAAAAGGTCTAGCGGGAGGAGGGAATGAGCAGTTCTTC.

This chain connects TRBV19 to TRBJ1-1; 11 bases match TRBD1. This CDR3 has 14 residues. The V gene end was trimmed by 5 bases and the J gene end by 6 bases; junction bases not matched to a gene: 5. Germline V gene sequence: CDR1 LNHDA, CDR2 SQIVND (reference sequence). The CDR3 bases are TGTGCCAGTAGTTCCGGGACAGGGGGAGCTGAAGCTTTCTTT. It codes for CASSSGTGGAEAFF.

This clone appeared once. The gene calls are TRBV7-3 and TRBJ2-1, with 11 bases identical to TRBD2. Germline V gives CDR1 SGHTA, CDR2 FQGTGA. The CDR3 has 15 amino acids. V trimming: 1 base; J trimming: 5 bases; junction bases outside the gene matches: 1. The CDR3 loop is CASSLRLAGNNEQFF. The CDR3 coding sequence is TGTGCCAGCAGCTTAAGACTAGCGGGAAACAATGAGCAGTTCTTC.

V gene TRBV4-1 combines with J gene TRBJ2-5; D remains unclear. The germline V gene has CDR1 MGHRA and CDR2 YSYEKL. V lost 1 base, J lost 5 bases, and 8 bases lay in between. This CDR3 spans 13 amino acids. CDR3 sequence (DNA): TGCGCCAGCAGCCAAGTAACGTTGGAGACCCAGTACTTC. It yields the protein CASSQVTLETQYF.

In this sample, this clone turned up a few times. One end of the junction is discordant with germline, which a read error may explain. This CDR3 is CASSPGQGRSSGANVLTF. The CDR3 nucleotides read TGTGCTAGCAGCCCCGGACAGGGACGAAGCTCTGGGGCCAACGTCCTGACTTTC. The chain carries TRBV7-7 and TRBJ2-6, with 8 bases identical to TRBD1. The CDR3 length is 18 residues. Germline V CDR1 and CDR2: SSHAT, FNYEAQ (reference sequence). Full variable domain (outside the CDR3, taken from reference TRBV7-7 and TRBJ2-6): GAGVSQSPRYKVTKRGQDVTLRCDPISSHATLYWYQQALGQGPEFLTYFNYEAQPDKSGLPSDRFSAERPEGSISTLTIQRTEQRDSAMYRCASSPGQGRSSGANVLTFGAGSRLTVL.

V is TRBV6-6 and J is TRBJ2-3; 10 bases agree with TRBD2. The CDR3 covers 14 residues. V was clipped by 6 bases and J by 8 bases; unmatched bases: 8. Germline CDR1 is MNHNY and CDR2 is SVGAGI (reference sequence). CDR3: CASSVLAGEGTQYF. Here the CDR3 DNA reads TGTGCCAGCAGCGTCCTAGCGGGAGAGGGTACGCAGTATTTT.

The genes are TRBV7-3 and TRBJ2-1; 12 nucleotides align to TRBD1. Germline V gives CDR1 SGHTA, CDR2 FQGTGA. Trimming at V came to 4 bases and at J to 9 bases, leaving 4 bases not matched to a gene. The CDR3 extends over 14 amino acids. DNA for the CDR3: TGTGCCAGCAGCTCGGGACAGGGGGCAACTGAGCAGTTCTTC. As protein: CASSSGQGATEQFF.

The V gene is TRBV10-1, the J gene TRBJ2-2; D possibly matches TRBD1 or TRBD2 (5 bases each). The CDR3 consists of 16 residues. The V and J ends lost 4 bases and 1 base respectively, with 13 bases between them. In germline, CDR1 is WNHNN, CDR2 SYGVQD (reference sequence). The CDR3 nucleotides read TGCGCCAGCAGTGTCGTGGGGGACGGGAACACCGGGGAGCTGTTTTTT. This encodes CASSVVGDGNTGELFF.

The chain links TRBV10-3 to TRBJ2-7, with 9 bases matching TRBD2. V lost 2 bases and J lost 2; bases outside the gene matches: 1. Germline-derived CDR1 and CDR2 are ENHRY and SYGVKD. The CDR3 sequence is 14 residues long. This chain's CDR3 is CAISELAGTYEQYF. Here the CDR3 DNA reads TGTGCCATCAGTGAGCTAGCGGGAACCTACGAGCAGTACTTC.

The chain combines TRBV28 with TRBJ1-2; D not resolved. CDR3 size: 12 residues. Germline V gene data show CDR1 as MDHEN and CDR2 as SYDVKM. V dropped 7 bases and J dropped 4 bases, with 10 bases sitting between them. This CDR3 is CASKTLGYGYTF. As DNA, the CDR3 is TGTGCCAGCAAGACCCTGGGCTATGGCTACACCTTC.

CDR3 region: CASSLGGISNQPQHF. In nucleotides, the CDR3 is TGTGCCAGCAGCTTAGGTGGAATTTCCAATCAGCCCCAGCATTTT. This chain connects TRBV7-2 to TRBJ1-5; D gene uncertain. This CDR3 spans 15 amino acids. The germline CDR1 and CDR2 sequences are SGHTA and FQGNSA. Trimming cost V 1 base and J 3 bases, with 10 bases left between them.

The rearrangement uses TRBV23-1 and TRBJ2-5; D might be TRBD2 (6 bases). TRBV23-1 is designated an ORF whose function remains uncertain. V gave up 10 bases and J gave up 5 bases, with 14 bases separating them. There are 12 residues in the CDR3. CDR3 sequence: CAIGGAGETQYF. The CDR3 DNA reads as TGCGCCATTGGAGGGGCTGGGGAGACCCAGTACTTC.

The rearrangement joins TRBV6-1 to TRBJ1-2; the D is unclear. Germline V gene lookup returns CDR1 MNHNS and CDR2 SASEGT. The germline V and J ends were trimmed by 6 bases and 7 bases, with 12 bases remaining between them. The CDR3 sequence is 12 residues long. CDR3 sequence: CASSPQGRGYTF. Here the CDR3 DNA reads TGTGCCAGCAGCCCCCAAGGACGTGGCTACACCTTC.

This clone was picked up one time. The chain carries TRBV10-1 and TRBJ2-1; a weak D match, TRBD2 (7 bases). This CDR3 comprises 13 residues. Trimming removed 2 bases at V and 9 bases at J, with 11 bases between. The germline V gene has CDR1 WNHNN and CDR2 SYGVQD (reference sequence). CDR3 coding DNA: TGCGCCAGCAGTGAGACTAGGGGGGGTGAGCAGTTCTTC. It translates to CASSETRGGEQFF.

This clone was seen a single time. This rearrangement joins TRBV10-3 to TRBJ1-1, with TRBD1 as a possible D gene (6 bases). The germline gives CDR1 ENHRY, CDR2 SYGVKD. V was shortened by 7 bases and J by 4 bases, with 10 bases between the two germline ends. The CDR3 has 12 amino acids. The CDR3 sequence: CAIKGGSTEAFF. CDR3 nucleotide sequence: TGTGCCATCAAGGGGGGGAGCACTGAAGCTTTCTTT.

The chain carries TRBV28 and TRBJ2-1; TRBD1 matches at 7 bases. The CDR3 length is 16 residues. Germline V CDR1 and CDR2: MDHEN, SYDVKM. The V gene end was trimmed by 3 bases and the J gene end by 6 bases; junction bases not matched to a gene: 11. The CDR3 nucleotides are TGTGCCAGCAGTTTGAGACAGGGATTTATCGGCAATGAGCAGTTCTTC. It translates to CASSLRQGFIGNEQFF.

The genes are TRBV10-2 and TRBJ2-5; D uncertain. Trimming removed 2 bases from V and 2 bases from J, with 15 bases in between. CDR1 and CDR2 (germline): WSHSY, SAAADI. This CDR3 region has 16 residues. The CDR3 loop is CASSERTEFLQETQYF. The CDR3 DNA follows: TGCGCCAGCAGTGAGAGGACCGAATTCTTGCAAGAGACCCAGTACTTC.

V usage is TRBV28 and J usage is TRBJ1-1; D remains ambiguous. CDR1 is MDHEN and CDR2 is SYDVKM in the germline V gene. Trimming left V 2 bases short and J 2 bases short, with 15 bases between. The CDR3 totals 16 residues. The CDR3 sequence is CASSLPSPSQNTEAFF. CDR3 DNA: TGTGCCAGCAGTTTACCGAGCCCATCCCAAAACACTGAAGCTTTCTTT.

J is TRBJ1-5 and V is TRBV7-8; 11 positions agree with TRBD1. This CDR3 contains 19 residues. J was trimmed by 0 bases and V by 1 base; bases with no gene match: 8. Germline CDR1 SGHVS, CDR2 FQNEAQ. The CDR3 DNA reads as TGTGCCAGCAGCTTAGGAGTCGGGACAGGGGGTTATAGCAATCAGCCCCAGCATTTT. Translated, it gives CASSLGVGTGGYSNQPQHF.

The chain combines TRBV2 with TRBJ2-3; 8 bases are shared with TRBD2. The CDR3 extends over 15 amino acids. J gave up 1 base and V 4 bases, and 4 bases lay outside the gene matches. From germline, CDR1 is SNHLY and CDR2 FYNNEI. This CDR3 is CASSGLAFGTDTQYF. DNA for the CDR3: TGTGCCAGCAGTGGACTAGCGTTCGGCACAGATACGCAGTATTTT.